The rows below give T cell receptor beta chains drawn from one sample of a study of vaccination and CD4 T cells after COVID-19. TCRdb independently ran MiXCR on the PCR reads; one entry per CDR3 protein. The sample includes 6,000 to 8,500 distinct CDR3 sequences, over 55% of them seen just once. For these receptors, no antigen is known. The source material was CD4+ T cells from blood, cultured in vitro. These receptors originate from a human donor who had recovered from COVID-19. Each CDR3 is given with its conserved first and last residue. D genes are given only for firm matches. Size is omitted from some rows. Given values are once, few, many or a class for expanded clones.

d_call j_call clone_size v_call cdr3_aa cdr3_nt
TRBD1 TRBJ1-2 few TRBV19 CASSQKGQGSGYTF TGTGCCAGTAGTCAAAAGGGACAGGGAAGTGGCTACACCTTC
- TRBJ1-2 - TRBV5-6 CASSLYGEGYGYTF TGTGCCAGCAGCTTGTACGGGGAAGGCTATGGCTACACCTTC
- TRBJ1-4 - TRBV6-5 CASSYSKGVGEKLFF TGTGCCAGCAGTTACTCGAAGGGCGTAGGGGAAAAACTGTTTTTT
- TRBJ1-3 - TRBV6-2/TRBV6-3 CASRRLLGNTIYF TGTGCCAGCAGACGCCTTTTGGGAAACACCATATATTTT
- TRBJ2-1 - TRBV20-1 CSALVQSSYNEQFF TGCAGTGCTTTAGTGCAAAGCTCCTACAATGAGCAGTTCTTC
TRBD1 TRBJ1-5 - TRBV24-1 CATSGLDRDNQPQHF TGTGCCACCAGTGGGCTGGACAGGGACAATCAGCCCCAGCATTTT
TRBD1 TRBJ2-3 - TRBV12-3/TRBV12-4 CASRFDRADTDTQYF TGTGCCAGCAGATTCGACAGGGCGGACACAGATACGCAGTATTTT
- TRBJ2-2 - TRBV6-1 CASRISRGTGELFF TGTGCCAGCAGAATTTCCCGGGGCACCGGGGAGCTGTTTTTT
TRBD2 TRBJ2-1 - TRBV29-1 CSVTSGGHNEQFF TGCAGCGTTACTAGCGGGGGGCACAATGAGCAGTTCTTC
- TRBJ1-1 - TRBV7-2 CASSTQGASEAFF TGTGCCAGCAGCACGCAGGGTGCCTCTGAAGCTTTCTTT
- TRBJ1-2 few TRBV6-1 CASSPDSYYGYTF TGTGCCAGCAGTCCGGACTCTTACTATGGCTACACCTTC
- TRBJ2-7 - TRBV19 CASSRWGDSSYEQYF TGTGCCAGTAGTAGGTGGGGCGACAGCTCCTACGAGCAGTACTTC
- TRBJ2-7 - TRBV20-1 CSALPRAGSSYEQYF TGCAGTGCTCTTCCACGGGCCGGGAGCTCCTACGAGCAGTACTTC
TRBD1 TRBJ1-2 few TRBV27 CASSFTGEWGGYTF TGTGCCAGCAGTTTTACAGGGGAGTGGGGCGGCTACACCTTC
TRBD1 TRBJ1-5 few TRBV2 CASSPGGQDSNQPQHF TGTGCCAGCAGTCCAGGGGGACAGGATAGCAATCAGCCCCAGCATTTT
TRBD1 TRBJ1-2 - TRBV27 CASRINRGQGSYGYTF TGTGCCAGCAGGATAAACCGAGGACAGGGATCCTATGGCTACACCTTC
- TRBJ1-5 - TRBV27 CASSFRDSNQPQHF TGTGCCAGCAGTTTCAGGGATAGCAATCAGCCCCAGCATTTT
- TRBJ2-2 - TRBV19 CASSPRHRSNTGELFF TGTGCCAGTAGTCCACGACATCGGTCGAACACCGGGGAGCTGTTTTTT
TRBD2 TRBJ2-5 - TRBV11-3 CASSFSGGAETQYF TGTGCCAGCAGCTTTAGCGGGGGGGCCGAGACCCAGTACTTC
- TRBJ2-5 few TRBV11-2 CASSRGDPGEDLEETQYF TGTGCCAGCAGCCGCGGGGATCCGGGAGAGGATTTAGAAGAGACCCAGTACTTC
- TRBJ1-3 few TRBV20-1 CSAREGATGNTIYF TGCAGTGCCAGAGAGGGAGCAACGGGAAACACCATATATTTT
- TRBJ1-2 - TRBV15 CATSRDRGSIYGYTF TGTGCCACCAGCAGAGATCGAGGTTCCATTTATGGCTACACCTTC
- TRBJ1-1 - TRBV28 CASIPVGNTEAFF TGTGCCAGCATCCCCGTGGGGAACACTGAAGCTTTCTTT
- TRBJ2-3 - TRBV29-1 CSVGGRTDTQYF TGCAGCGTTGGGGGACGCACAGATACGCAGTATTTT
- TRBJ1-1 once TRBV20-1 CSARDGTHITEAFF TGCAGTGCTAGAGATGGGACACACATCACTGAAGCTTTCTTT
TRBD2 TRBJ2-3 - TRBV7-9 CASRPPRTSGITDTQYF TGTGCCAGCAGACCACCCCGAACTAGCGGGATAACAGATACGCAGTATTTT
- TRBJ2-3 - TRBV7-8 CASSSPQFSGKGADTQYF TGTGCCAGCAGCTCTCCCCAATTCAGCGGGAAGGGGGCAGATACGCAGTATTTT
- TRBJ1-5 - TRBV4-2 CASSQEGGGADQPQHF TGTGCCAGCAGCCAAGAAGGTGGGGGGGCGGATCAGCCCCAGCATTTT
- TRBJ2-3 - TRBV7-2 CASSKAGDTQYF TGTGCCAGCAGCAAAGCAGGAGATACGCAGTATTTT
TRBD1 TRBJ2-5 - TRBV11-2 CASSPVRGRETQYF TGTGCCAGCAGCCCCGTTAGGGGGCGAGAGACCCAGTACTTC
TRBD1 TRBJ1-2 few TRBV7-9 CASSIDRDYYGYTF TGTGCCAGCAGCATAGACAGGGACTACTATGGCTACACCTTC
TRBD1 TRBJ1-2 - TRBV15 CATSRDGQGINYGYTF TGTGCCACCAGCAGAGATGGACAGGGCATTAACTATGGCTACACCTTC
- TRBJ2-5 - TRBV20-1 CSARDRIARETQYF TGCAGTGCTAGAGATAGGATAGCGCGAGAGACCCAGTACTTC
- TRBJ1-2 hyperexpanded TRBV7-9 CASSQGRVYGYTF TGTGCCAGCAGCCAAGGACGGGTCTATGGCTACACCTTC
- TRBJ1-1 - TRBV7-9 CASSLAGDTEAFF TGTGCCAGCAGCTTAGCTGGGGACACTGAAGCTTTCTTT
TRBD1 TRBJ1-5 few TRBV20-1 CSARDSTGGNQPQHF TGCAGTGCTAGAGATTCGACAGGGGGCAATCAGCCCCAGCATTTT
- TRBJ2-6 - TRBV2 CANHGQGANVLTF TGTGCCAACCATGGACAGGGGGCCAACGTCCTGACTTTC
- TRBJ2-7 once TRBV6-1 CASNPGLSRGEQYF TGTGCCAGCAACCCTGGACTATCGAGGGGCGAGCAGTACTTC
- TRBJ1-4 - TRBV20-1 CSAEAREEKLFF TGCAGTGCTGAGGCCAGGGAGGAAAAACTGTTTTTT
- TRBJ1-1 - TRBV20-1 CSARDIRYQNTEAFF TGCAGTGCTAGAGATATAAGGTACCAGAACACTGAAGCTTTCTTT
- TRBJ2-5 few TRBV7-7 CASSFGLQETQYF TGTGCTAGCAGCTTTGGGCTGCAAGAGACCCAGTACTTC
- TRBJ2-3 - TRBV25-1 CASTSLGGTDTQYF TGTGCCAGCACCTCCCTTGGGGGCACAGATACGCAGTATTTT
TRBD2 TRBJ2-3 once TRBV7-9 CASSLGSGGHTDTQYF TGTGCCAGCAGCTTAGGAAGCGGGGGCCATACAGATACGCAGTATTTT